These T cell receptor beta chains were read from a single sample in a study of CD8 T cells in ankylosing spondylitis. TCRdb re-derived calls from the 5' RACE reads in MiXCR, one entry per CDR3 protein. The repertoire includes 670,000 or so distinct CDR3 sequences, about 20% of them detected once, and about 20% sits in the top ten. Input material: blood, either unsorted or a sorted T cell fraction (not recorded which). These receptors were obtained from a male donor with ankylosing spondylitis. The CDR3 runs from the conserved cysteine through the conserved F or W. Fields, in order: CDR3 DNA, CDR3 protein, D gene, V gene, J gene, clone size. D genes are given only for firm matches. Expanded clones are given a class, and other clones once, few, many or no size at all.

TGTGCCAGCAGTGAATCATGGTCGGGACCTCAGTACTTC	CASSESWSGPQYF	NA	TRBV2	TRBJ2-4	many
TGTGCCAGCAGCCCCGGACTAGCGGCCACAGATACGCAGTATTTT	CASSPGLAATDTQYF	TRBD2	TRBV11-2	TRBJ2-3	many
TGCAGTGCTAGGAAGGAAAGGCGCCGGGACACCGGGGAGCTGTTTTTT	CSARKERRRDTGELFF	NA	TRBV20-1	TRBJ2-2	few
TGTGCCAGCAGTTTTGCAGGAAATTCACCCCTCCACTTT	CASSFAGNSPLHF	NA	TRBV27	TRBJ1-6	NA
TGTGCCAGCAGCTTACTACCTAGCAAATACACCGGGGAGCTGTTTTTT	CASSLLPSKYTGELFF	NA	TRBV7-2	TRBJ2-2	NA
TGCAGTGCTAGAGAGACGAACACGGGGAATCAGCCCCAGCATTTT	CSARETNTGNQPQHF	NA	TRBV20-1	TRBJ1-5	NA
TGTGCCACCAGCAGGGGCGGCGGTCGGGAGACCCAGTACTTC	CATSRGGGRETQYF	NA	TRBV15	TRBJ2-5	NA
TGTGCCAGCAGTGAACCAGGTGGCAGCACCGGGGAGCTGTTTTTT	CASSEPGGSTGELFF	NA	TRBV6-1	TRBJ2-2	NA
TGTGCCAGCAGCTTAGACGGGACCAACGCGAAGGGTGGGGAGCTGTTTTTT	CASSLDGTNAKGGELFF	NA	TRBV11-2	TRBJ2-2	NA
TGCAGTGCTGTCGAAGGCACAGATACGCAGTATTTT	CSAVEGTDTQYF	NA	TRBV20-1	TRBJ2-3	few
TGTGCCAGCAGCGTGGGGTTTGAACGCAGGGCCTACGAGCAGTACTTC	CASSVGFERRAYEQYF	NA	TRBV7-8	TRBJ2-7	NA